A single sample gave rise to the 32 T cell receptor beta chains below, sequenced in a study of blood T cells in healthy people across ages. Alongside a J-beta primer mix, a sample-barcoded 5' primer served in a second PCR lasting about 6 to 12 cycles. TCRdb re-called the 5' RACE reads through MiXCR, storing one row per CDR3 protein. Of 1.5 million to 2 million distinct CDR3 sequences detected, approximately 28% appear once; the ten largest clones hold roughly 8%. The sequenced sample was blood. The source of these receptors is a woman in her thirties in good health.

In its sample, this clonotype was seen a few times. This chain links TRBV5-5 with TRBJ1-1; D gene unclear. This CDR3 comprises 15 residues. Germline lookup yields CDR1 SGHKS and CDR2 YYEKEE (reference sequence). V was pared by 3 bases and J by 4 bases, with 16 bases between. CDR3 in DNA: TGTGCCAGCAGCTCGCAAAGTCTCGGAGGCACTGAAGCTTTCTTT. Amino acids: CASSSQSLGGTEAFF.

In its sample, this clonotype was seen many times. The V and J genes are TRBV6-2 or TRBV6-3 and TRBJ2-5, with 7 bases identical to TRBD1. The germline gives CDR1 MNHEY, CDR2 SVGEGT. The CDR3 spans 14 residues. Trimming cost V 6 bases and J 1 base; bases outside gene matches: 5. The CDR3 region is CASSSGTAQETQYF. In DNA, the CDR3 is TGTGCCAGCAGCTCTGGGACAGCCCAAGAGACCCAGTACTTC.

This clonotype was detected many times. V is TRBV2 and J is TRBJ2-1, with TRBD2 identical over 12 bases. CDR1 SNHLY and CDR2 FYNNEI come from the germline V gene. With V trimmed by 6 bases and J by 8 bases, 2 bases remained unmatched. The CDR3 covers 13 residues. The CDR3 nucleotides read TGTGCCAGCAGGACTAGCGGGGGCGATGAGCAGTTCTTC. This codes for CASRTSGGDEQFF.

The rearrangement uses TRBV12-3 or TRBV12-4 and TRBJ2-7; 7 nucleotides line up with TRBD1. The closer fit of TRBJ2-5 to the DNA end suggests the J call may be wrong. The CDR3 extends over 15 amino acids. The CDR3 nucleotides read TGTGCCAGCAGTCCTCGGGCAGGGGGATCGGAGACCCAGTACTTC. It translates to CASSPRAGGSETQYF.

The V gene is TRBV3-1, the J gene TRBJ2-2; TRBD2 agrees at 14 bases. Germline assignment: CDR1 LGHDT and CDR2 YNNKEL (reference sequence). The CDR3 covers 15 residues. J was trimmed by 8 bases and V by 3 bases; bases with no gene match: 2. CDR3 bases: TGTGCCAGCAGCCAGGGACTAGCGGGGGTAGGGGAGCTGTTTTTT. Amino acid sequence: CASSQGLAGVGELFF. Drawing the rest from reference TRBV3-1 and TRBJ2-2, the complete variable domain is DTAVSQTPKYLVTQMGNDKSIKCEQNLGHDTMYWYKQDSKKFLKIMFSYNNKELIINETVPNRFSPKSPDKAHLNLHINSLELGDSAVYFCASSQGLAGVGELFFGEGSRLTVL.

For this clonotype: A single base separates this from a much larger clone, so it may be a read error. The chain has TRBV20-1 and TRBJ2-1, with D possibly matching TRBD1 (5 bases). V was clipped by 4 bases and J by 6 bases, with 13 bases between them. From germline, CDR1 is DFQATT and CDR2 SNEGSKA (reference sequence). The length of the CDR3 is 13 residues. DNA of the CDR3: TGCAGTGCTATGAAGACAGCTTGCAATGAGCAGTTCTTC. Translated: CSAMKTACNEQFF.

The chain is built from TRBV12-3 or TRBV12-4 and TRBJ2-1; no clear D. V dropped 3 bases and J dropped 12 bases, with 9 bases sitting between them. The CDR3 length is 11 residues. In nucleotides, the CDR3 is TGTGCCAGCAGTTTCGGACGTGGGCAGTTCTTC. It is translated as CASSFGRGQFF.

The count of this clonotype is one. CDR3 loop: CASSHSWGPDTQYF. As DNA, the CDR3 is TGTGCCAGCAGCCATTCATGGGGGCCAGATACGCAGTATTTT. V and J are TRBV28 and TRBJ2-3; tentatively, D is TRBD1 (6 bases). The germline V gene encodes CDR1 MDHEN and CDR2 SYDVKM. V dropped 6 bases and J dropped 4 bases, with 14 bases sitting between them. CDR3 size: 14 residues.

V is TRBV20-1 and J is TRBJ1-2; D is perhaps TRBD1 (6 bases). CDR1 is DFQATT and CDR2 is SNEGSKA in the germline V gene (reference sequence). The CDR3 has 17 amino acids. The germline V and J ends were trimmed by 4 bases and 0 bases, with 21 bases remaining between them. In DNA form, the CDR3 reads TGCAGTGCTACTAGGGGGGGATGGGACCGCTCTAACTATGGCTACACCTTC. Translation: CSATRGGWDRSNYGYTF.

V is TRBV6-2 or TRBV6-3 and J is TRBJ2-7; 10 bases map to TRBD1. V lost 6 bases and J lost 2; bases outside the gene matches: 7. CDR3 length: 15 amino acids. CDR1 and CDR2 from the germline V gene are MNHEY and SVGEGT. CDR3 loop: CASSDEGQGTYEQYF. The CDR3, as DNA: TGTGCCAGCAGCGACGAGGGACAGGGGACCTACGAGCAGTACTTC.

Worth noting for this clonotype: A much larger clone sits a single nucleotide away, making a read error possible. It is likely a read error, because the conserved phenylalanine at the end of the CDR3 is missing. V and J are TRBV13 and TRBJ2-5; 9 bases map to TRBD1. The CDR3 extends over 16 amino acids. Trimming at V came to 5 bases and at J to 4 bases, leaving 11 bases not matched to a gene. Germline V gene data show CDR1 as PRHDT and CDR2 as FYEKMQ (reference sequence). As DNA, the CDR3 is TGTGCCAGCAGCGAACCCGGACAGGGGCGACGAGAGACCCAGTACATC. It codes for CASSEPGQGRRETQYI.

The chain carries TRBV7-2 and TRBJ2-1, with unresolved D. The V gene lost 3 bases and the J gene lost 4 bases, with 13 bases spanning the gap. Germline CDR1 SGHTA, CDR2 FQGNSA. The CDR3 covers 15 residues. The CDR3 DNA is TGTGCCAGCAGCTTTGGGTCTACCCCGTACAATGAGCAGTTCTTC. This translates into CASSFGSTPYNEQFF.

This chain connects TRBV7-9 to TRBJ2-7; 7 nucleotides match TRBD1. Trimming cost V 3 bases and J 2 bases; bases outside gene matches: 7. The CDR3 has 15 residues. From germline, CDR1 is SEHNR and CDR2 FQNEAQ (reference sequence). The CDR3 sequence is CASSLLRQGPYEQYF. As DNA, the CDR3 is TGTGCCAGCAGCTTGCTCCGACAGGGTCCCTACGAGCAGTACTTC.

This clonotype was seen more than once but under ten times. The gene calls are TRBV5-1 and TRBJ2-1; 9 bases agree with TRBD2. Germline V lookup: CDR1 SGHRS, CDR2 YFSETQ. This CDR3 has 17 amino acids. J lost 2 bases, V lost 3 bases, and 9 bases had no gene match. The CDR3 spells CASSWAPGTSPYNEQFF. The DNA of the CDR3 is TGCGCCAGCAGCTGGGCTCCCGGGACTAGCCCCTACAATGAGCAGTTCTTC.

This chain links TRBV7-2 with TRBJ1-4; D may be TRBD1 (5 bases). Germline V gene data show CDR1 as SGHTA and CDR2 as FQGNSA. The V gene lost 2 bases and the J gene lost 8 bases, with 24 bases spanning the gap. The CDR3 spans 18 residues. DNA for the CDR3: TGTGCCAGCAGCTTAAGTGTCGTGATCGGCACGGGGGAGGAAAAACTGTTTTTT. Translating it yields CASSLSVVIGTGEEKLFF.

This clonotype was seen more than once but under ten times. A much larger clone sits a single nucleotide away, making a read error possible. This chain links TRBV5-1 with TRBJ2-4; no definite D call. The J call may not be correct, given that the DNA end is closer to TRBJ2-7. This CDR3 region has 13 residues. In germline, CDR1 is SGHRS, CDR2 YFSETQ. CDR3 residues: CSSRNSDSYEQYF. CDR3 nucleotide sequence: TGCTCCAGCAGGAACAGTGATAGCTACGAGCAGTACTTC.

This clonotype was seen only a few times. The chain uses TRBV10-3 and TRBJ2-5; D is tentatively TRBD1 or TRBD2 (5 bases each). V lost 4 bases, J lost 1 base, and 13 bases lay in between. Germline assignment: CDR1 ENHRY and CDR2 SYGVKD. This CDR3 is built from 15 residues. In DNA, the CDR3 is TGTGCCATCAGTGGGGAGTACAGGCTCCAAGAGACCCAGTACTTC. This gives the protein CAISGEYRLQETQYF.

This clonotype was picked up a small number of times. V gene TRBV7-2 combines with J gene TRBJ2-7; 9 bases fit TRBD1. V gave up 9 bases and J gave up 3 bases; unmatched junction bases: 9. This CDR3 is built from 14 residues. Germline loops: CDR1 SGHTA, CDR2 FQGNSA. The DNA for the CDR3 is TGTGCCAGTAGAACGACAGGGGGATTCTACGAGCAGTACTTC. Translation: CASRTTGGFYEQYF.

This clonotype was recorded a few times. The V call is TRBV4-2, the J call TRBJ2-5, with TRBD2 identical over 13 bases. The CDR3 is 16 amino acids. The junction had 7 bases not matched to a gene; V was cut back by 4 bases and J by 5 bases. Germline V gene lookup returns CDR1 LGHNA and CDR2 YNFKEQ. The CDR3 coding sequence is TGTGCCAGCAGCCGAACTACTAGCGGGGGGGCGGAGACCCAGTACTTC. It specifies CASSRTTSGGAETQYF.

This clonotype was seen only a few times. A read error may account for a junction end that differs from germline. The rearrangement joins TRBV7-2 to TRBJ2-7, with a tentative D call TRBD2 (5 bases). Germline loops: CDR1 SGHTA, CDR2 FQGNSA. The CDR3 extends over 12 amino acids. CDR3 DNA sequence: TGCGCCAGCAGCTTAGCAACGGGGGAGCAGTACTTC. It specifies CASSLATGEQYF.

CDR3 DNA: TGTGCCAGCAGCCAAGACGGACGAATAGAAACTGAAGCTTTCTTT. It specifies CASSQDGRIETEAFF. The chain links TRBV3-1 to TRBJ1-1, with no clear D. Trimming pared 0 bases from V and 5 bases from J, leaving 13 bases between. There are 15 residues in the CDR3. CDR1 and CDR2 from the germline V gene are LGHDT and YNNKEL (reference sequence). Full variable domain (missing parts from reference TRBV3-1 and TRBJ1-1): DTAVSQTPKYLVTQMGNDKSIKCEQNLGHDTMYWYKQDSKKFLKIMFSYNNKELIINETVPNRFSPKSPDKAHLNLHINSLELGDSAVYFCASSQDGRIETEAFFGQGTRLTVV.

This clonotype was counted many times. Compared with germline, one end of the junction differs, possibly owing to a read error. The CDR3 loop reads CASSPSGTGVYEQYF. The DNA for the CDR3 is TGTGCCAGCAGCCCTTCCGGGACAGGCGTTTACGAGCAGTACTTC. V gene TRBV5-1 combines with J gene TRBJ2-7; 8 bases are a match to TRBD1. The CDR3 spans 15 residues. Germline V gene sequence: CDR1 SGHRS, CDR2 YFSETQ.

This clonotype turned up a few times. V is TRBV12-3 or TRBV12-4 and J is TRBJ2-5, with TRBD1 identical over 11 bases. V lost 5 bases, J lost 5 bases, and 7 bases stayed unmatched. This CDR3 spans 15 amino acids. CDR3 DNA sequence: TGTGCCAGCAGTGTCTGGGACAGGGGGAGGGAGACCCAGTACTTC. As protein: CASSVWDRGRETQYF.

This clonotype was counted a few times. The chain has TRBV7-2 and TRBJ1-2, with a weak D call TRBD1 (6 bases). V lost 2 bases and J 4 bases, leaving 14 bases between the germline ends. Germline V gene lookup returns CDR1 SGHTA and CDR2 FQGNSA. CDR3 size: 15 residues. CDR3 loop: CASSLQGSALYGYTF. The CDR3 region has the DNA TGTGCCAGCAGCTTACAGGGGTCGGCACTCTATGGCTACACCTTC.

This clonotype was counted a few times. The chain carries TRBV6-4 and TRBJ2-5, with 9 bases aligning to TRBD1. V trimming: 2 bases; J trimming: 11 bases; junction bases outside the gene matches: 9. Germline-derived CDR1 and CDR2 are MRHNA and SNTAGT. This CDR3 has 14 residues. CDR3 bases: TGTGCCAGCAGTGACCGGACAGGGGACCATGAGCAGTACTTC. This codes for CASSDRTGDHEQYF.

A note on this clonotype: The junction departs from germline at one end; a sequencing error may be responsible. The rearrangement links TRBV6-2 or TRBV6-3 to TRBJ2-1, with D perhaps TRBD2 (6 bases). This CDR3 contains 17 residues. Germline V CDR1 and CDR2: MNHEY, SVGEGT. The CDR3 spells CASSYFGTPSSNNEQFF. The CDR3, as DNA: TGTGCCAGCAGTTACTTCGGGACTCCGAGCTCCAACAATGAGCAGTTCTTC.

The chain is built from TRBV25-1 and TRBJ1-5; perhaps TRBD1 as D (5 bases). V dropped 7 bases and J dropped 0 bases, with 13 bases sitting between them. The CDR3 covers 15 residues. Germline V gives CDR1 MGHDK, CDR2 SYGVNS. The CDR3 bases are TGTGCCAGCAAGGCGGGAGGGGCTAGCAATCAGCCCCAGCATTTT. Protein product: CASKAGGASNQPQHF.

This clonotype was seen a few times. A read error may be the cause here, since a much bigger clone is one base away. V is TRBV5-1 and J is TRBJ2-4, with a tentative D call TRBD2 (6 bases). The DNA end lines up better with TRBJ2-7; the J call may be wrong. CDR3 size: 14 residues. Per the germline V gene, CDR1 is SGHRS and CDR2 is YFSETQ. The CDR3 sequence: CASTPGLTPYEQYF. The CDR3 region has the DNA TGCGCCAGCACACCGGGACTCACACCCTACGAGCAGTACTTC.

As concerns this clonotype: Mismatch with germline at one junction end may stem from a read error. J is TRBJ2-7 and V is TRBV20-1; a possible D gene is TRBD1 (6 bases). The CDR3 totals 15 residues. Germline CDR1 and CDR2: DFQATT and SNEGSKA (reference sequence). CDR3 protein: CSTRVPGEGSYEQYF. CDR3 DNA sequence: TGCAGTACTAGAGTCCCAGGGGAAGGGTCGTACGAGCAGTACTTC.

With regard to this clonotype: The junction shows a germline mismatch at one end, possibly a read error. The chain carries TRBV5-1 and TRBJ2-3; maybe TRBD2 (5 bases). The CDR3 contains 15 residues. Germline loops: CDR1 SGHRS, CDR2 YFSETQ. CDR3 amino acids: CASSLAPPSTDTRYF. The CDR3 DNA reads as TGCGCCAGCAGCTTGGCTCCCCCTAGCACAGATACGCGGTATTTT.

In nucleotides, the CDR3 is TGTGCCAGCAGTCAATCCCTTGGCGGAGTGAACACCGGGGAGCTGTTTTTT. Amino acid sequence: CASSQSLGGVNTGELFF. The gene calls are TRBV7-9 and TRBJ2-2; D gene unclear. Germline V gives CDR1 SEHNR, CDR2 FQNEAQ (reference sequence). The CDR3 loop spans 17 amino acids. V lost 6 bases to trimming and J lost 1 base, with 18 bases between them.

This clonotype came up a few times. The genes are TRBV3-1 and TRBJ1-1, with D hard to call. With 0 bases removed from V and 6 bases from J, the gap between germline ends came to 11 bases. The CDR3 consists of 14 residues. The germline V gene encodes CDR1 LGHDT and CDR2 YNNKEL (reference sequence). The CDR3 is CASSQDTGRAEAFF. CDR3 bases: TGTGCCAGCAGCCAAGATACGGGGAGGGCTGAAGCTTTCTTT.